The text below deals with one TCR beta chain. The sample belongs to a study of shared clonotypes between healthy human individuals. Looking at the study overall: Plates per donor: three CD4 naive, three CD4 memory, two CD8 naive, one CD8 memory.

CD8 cells regarded as naive lacked CD45RO, were positively chosen for CCR7, and omitted terminally differentiated effector memory CD45RA+ cells. Sequenced by immunoSEQ multiplex PCR; TCRdb stores in-frame clones only, minus some. The sample contains hundreds of thousands of clones, nearly 95% of which appear only once. Trimming left V 4 bases short and J 10 bases short, with 20 bases between. The germline gives CDR1 SGDLS, CDR2 YYNGEE. There are 15 residues in the CDR3. V is TRBV9 and J is TRBJ1-4; possible D gene TRBD1, 5 bases. Material: naive CD8+ T cells sorted from blood. This clonotype originated in a man aged 25 to 40 in good health. The CDR3 reads CASSNAGTDLGKLFF. CDR3 in DNA: TGTGCCAGCAGCAACGCCGGGACGGACCTTGGAAAACTGTTTTTT. Full variable domain (outside the CDR3, taken from reference TRBV9 and TRBJ1-4): DSGVTQTPKHLITATGQRVTLRCSPRSGDLSVYWYQQSLDQGLQFLIQYYNGEERAKGNILERFSAQQFPDLHSELNLSSLELGDSALYFCASSNAGTDLGKLFFGSGTQLSVL.